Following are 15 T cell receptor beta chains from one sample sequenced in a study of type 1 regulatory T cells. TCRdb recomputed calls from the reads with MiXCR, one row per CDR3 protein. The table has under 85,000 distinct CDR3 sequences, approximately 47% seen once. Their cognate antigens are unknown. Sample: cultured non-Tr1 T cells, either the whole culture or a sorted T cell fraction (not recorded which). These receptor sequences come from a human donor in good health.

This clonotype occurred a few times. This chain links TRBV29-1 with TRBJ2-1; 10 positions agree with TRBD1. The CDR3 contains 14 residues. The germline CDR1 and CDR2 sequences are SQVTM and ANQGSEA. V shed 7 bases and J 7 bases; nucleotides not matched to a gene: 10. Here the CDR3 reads CSALTGGYRNEQFF. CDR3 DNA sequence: TGCAGCGCCTTGACAGGGGGCTATAGGAATGAGCAGTTCTTC.

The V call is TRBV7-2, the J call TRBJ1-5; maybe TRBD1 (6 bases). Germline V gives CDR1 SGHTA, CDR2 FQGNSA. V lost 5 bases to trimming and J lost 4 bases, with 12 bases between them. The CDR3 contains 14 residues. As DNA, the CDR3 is TGTGCCAGCAGCCCACAGGGCAAGAATCAGCCCCAGCATTTT. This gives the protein CASSPQGKNQPQHF.

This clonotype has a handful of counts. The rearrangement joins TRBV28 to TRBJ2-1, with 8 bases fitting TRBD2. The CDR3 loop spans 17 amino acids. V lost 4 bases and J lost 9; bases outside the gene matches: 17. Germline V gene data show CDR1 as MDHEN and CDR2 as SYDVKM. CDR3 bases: TGTGCCAGCAGTTCTATCTCGGGTCTAGCGGGTTGGGGTGAGCAGTTCTTC. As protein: CASSSISGLAGWGEQFF.

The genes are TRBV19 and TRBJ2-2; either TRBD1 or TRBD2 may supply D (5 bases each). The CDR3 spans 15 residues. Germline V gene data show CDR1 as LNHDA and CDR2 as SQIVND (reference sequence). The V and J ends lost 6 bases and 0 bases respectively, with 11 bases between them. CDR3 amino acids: CASSAGTANTGELFF. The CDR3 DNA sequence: TGTGCCAGTAGCGCAGGGACGGCGAACACCGGGGAGCTGTTTTTT.

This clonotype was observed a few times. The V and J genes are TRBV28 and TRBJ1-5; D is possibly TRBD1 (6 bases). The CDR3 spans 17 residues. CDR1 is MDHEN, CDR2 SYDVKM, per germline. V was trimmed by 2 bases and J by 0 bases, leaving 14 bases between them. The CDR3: CASSLPNRVLSNQPQHF. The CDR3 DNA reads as TGTGCCAGCAGTTTACCTAACAGGGTTCTTAGCAATCAGCCCCAGCATTTT.

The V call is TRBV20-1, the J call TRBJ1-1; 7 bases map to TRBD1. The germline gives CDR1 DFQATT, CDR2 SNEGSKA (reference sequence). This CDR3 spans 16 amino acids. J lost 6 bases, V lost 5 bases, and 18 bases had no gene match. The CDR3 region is CSASGGGRGLIAEAFF. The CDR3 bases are TGCAGTGCTTCAGGGGGAGGGCGGGGATTGATAGCTGAAGCTTTCTTT.

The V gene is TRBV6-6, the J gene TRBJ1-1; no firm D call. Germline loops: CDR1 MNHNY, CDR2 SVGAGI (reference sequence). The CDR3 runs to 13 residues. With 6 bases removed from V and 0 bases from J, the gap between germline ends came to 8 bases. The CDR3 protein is CASSGPMNTEAFF. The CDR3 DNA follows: TGTGCCAGCAGCGGACCTATGAACACTGAAGCTTTCTTT.

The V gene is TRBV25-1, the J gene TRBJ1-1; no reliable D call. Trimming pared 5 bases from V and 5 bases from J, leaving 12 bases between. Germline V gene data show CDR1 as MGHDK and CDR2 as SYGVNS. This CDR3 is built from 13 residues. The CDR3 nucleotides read TGTGCCAGCAGTCCAGTGGGTCGGACTGAAGCTTTCTTT. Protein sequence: CASSPVGRTEAFF.

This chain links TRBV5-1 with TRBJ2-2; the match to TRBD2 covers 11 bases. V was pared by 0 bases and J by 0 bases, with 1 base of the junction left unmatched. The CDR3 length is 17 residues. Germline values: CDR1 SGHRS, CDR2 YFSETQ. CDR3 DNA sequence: TGCGCCAGCAGCTTGGGACTAGCGGGATCGAACACCGGGGAGCTGTTTTTT. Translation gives CASSLGLAGSNTGELFF.

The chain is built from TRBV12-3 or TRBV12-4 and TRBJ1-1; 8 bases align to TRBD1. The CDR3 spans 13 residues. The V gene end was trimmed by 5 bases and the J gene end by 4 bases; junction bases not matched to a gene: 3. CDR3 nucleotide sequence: TGTGCCAGCAGTCGCACAGGGGGCACTGAAGCTTTCTTT. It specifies CASSRTGGTEAFF.

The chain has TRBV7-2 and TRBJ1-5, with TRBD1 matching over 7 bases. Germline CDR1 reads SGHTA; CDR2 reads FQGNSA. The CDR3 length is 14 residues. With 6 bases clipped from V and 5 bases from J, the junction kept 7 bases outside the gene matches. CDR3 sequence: CASSFGQAYQPQHF. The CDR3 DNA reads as TGTGCCAGCAGTTTCGGACAGGCATATCAGCCCCAGCATTTT.

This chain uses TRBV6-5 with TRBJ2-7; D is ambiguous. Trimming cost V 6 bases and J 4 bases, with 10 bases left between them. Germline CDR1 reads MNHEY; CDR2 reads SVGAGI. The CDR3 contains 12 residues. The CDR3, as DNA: TGTGCCAGCAGCCTCATGGGGTACGAGCAGTACTTC. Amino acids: CASSLMGYEQYF.

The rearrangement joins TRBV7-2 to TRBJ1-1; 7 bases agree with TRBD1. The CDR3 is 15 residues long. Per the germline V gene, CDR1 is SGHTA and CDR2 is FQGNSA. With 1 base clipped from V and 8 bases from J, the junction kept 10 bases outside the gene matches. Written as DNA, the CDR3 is TGTGCCAGCAGCTTAGGGGGACAGCCGGCGAAGGAAGCTTTCTTT. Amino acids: CASSLGGQPAKEAFF. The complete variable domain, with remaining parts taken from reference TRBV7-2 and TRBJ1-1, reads GAGVSQSPSNKVTEKGKDVELRCDPISGHTALYWYRQSLGQGLEFLIYFQGNSAPDKSGLPSDRFSAERTGGSVSTLTIQRTQQEDSAVYLCASSLGGQPAKEAFFGQGTRLTVV.

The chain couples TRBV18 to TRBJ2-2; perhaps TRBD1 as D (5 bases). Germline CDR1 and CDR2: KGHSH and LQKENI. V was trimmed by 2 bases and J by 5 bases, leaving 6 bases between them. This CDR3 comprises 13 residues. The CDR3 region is CASSPGATGELFF. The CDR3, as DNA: TGTGCCAGCTCACCAGGGGCGACCGGGGAGCTGTTTTTT.

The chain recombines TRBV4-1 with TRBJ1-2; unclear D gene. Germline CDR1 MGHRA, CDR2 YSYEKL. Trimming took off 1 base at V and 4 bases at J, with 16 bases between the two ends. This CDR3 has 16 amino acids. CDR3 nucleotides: TGCGCCAGCAGCCAAGTCCTAAAGGGAGCCGCCTATGGCTACACCTTC. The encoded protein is CASSQVLKGAAYGYTF.